The 31 T cell receptor beta chains below all came from one sample that was sequenced in a study of Tregs in tolerant kidney transplant recipients. TCRdb's copy holds only in-frame clones and misses some; the assay was immunoSEQ multiplex PCR. The sample has under 95,000 clones; 91% are singletons. The sample in question was Tregs from blood, obtained before the transplant. The source of these receptors is a human donor who received a combined kidney and bone marrow transplant.

J is TRBJ1-5 and V is TRBV28; D not certain. There are 11 residues in the CDR3. Germline lookup yields CDR1 MDHEN and CDR2 SYDVKM. Trimming shortened V by 5 bases and J by 10 bases, and 9 bases separated the two germline ends. CDR3 in amino acids: CASSPSRPQHF. CDR3 DNA: TGTGCCAGCAGTCCAAGCCGACCCCAGCATTTT.

This clone was seen only once. V gene TRBV10-3 combines with J gene TRBJ2-3; D not certain. Germline loops: CDR1 ENHRY, CDR2 SYGVKD. The V end was cut by 10 bases, the J end by 4 bases, with 12 bases between. The CDR3 is 12 amino acids. The CDR3 here is CATARDADTQYF. The CDR3, as DNA: TGTGCCACCGCAAGGGATGCAGATACGCAGTATTTT.

The chain employs TRBV6-6 and TRBJ1-6; 7 positions agree with TRBD1. The trim removed 6 bases at V and 0 bases at J, leaving 2 bases unmatched. The CDR3 covers 15 residues. The germline V gene encodes CDR1 MNHNY and CDR2 SVGAGI (reference sequence). The CDR3 spells CASRGQSSYNSPLHF. The CDR3, as DNA: TGTGCCAGCAGGGGACAGAGCTCCTATAATTCACCCCTCCACTTT.

The genes are TRBV5-1 and TRBJ1-2, with 9 bases that match TRBD1. V lost 1 base, J lost 4 bases, and 5 bases stayed unmatched. The CDR3 length is 15 residues. Germline V gene sequence: CDR1 SGHRS, CDR2 YFSETQ. The CDR3 spells CASSLTGTGLYGYTF. The CDR3 DNA reads TGCGCCAGCAGCTTGACAGGGACAGGGCTCTATGGCTACACCTTC.

This CDR3 reads CAWSEGRSYNSPLHF. The CDR3 region has the DNA TGTGCCTGGAGTGAGGGCAGGTCCTATAATTCACCCCTCCACTTT. This chain joins TRBV30 and TRBJ1-6; D not certain. The CDR3 is 15 residues long. V was trimmed by 1 base and J by 1 base, leaving 8 bases between them. Germline loops: CDR1 GTSNPN, CDR2 SVGIG (reference sequence).

The chain employs TRBV2 and TRBJ1-5; D call uncertain. The V gene's germline CDR1 is SNHLY and CDR2 FYNNEI. This CDR3 is 17 amino acids long. V was trimmed by 0 bases and J by 0 bases, leaving 12 bases between them. The CDR3 bases are TGTGCCAGCAGTGAAGCTGGTCTTAAATATAGCAATCAGCCCCAGCATTTT. Translating gives CASSEAGLKYSNQPQHF.

The chain recombines TRBV5-1 with TRBJ2-1; D is unresolved. The V and J ends lost 0 bases and 6 bases respectively, with 10 bases between them. The CDR3 consists of 14 residues. CDR1 is SGHRS and CDR2 is YFSETQ in the germline V gene. DNA of the CDR3: TGCGCCAGCAGCTTGGGCCAGCAGTCCAATGAGCAGTTCTTC. It codes for CASSLGQQSNEQFF.

The V call is TRBV28, the J call TRBJ2-7; D is perhaps TRBD2 (6 bases). CDR1 is MDHEN and CDR2 is SYDVKM in the germline V gene. The CDR3 extends over 14 amino acids. The V gene lost 4 bases and the J gene lost 6 bases, with 16 bases spanning the gap. The CDR3 nucleotides read TGTGCCAGCAGTTCCGGGTTAGCGGTCCGCGAGCAGTACTTC. It codes for CASSSGLAVREQYF.

The chain is built from TRBV6-6 and TRBJ2-5; no definite D call. The V end lost 7 bases, the J end lost 4 bases, and 16 bases lay between the germline ends. The CDR3 length is 14 residues. Germline CDR1 and CDR2: MNHNY and SVGAGI (reference sequence). The DNA of the CDR3 is TGTGCCAGCACCGGATTAAGTCAAGGAGAGACCCAGTACTTC. Translation: CASTGLSQGETQYF.

The chain carries TRBV5-1 and TRBJ2-7, with 8 bases lining up with TRBD1. This CDR3 has 17 amino acids. With V trimmed by 0 bases and J by 2 bases, 10 bases remained unmatched. Germline assignment: CDR1 SGHRS and CDR2 YFSETQ. The CDR3 DNA is TGCGCCAGCAGCTTGGTAGGCCAGGGGGCGTCCCCCTACGAGCAGTACTTC. Protein product: CASSLVGQGASPYEQYF.

Here the CDR3 reads CASSGPRATSRHSYEQYF. DNA for the CDR3: TGTGCCAGCAGTGGCCCCCGCGCTACTAGCCGACACTCCTACGAGCAGTACTTC. The V gene is TRBV25-1, the J gene TRBJ2-7, with a weak D call TRBD2 (6 bases). CDR1 and CDR2 from the germline V gene are MGHDK and SYGVNS. V lost 4 bases, J lost 0 bases, and 22 bases lay in between. The CDR3 spans 18 residues.

Comment on this clone: This specimen includes other DNA sequences encoding the same CDR3. V and J are TRBV5-1 and TRBJ2-7; the D gene is possibly TRBD2 (5 bases). CDR1 and CDR2 from the germline V gene are SGHRS and YFSETQ. The CDR3 extends over 13 amino acids. V lost 0 bases to trimming and J lost 3 bases, with 7 bases between them. The CDR3 region is CASSLGGGYEQYF. The DNA for the CDR3 is TGCGCCAGCAGCTTGGGAGGAGGCTACGAGCAGTACTTC.

The genes are TRBV28 and TRBJ1-1, with 9 bases lining up with TRBD1. V shed 5 bases and J 10 bases; nucleotides not matched to a gene: 8. Germline values: CDR1 MDHEN, CDR2 SYDVKM. This CDR3 is built from 13 residues. The CDR3 DNA reads as TGTGCCAGCAGTCCCTCGACAGGGGGAGTAGCTTTCTTT. Protein product: CASSPSTGGVAFF.

The DNA of the CDR3 is TGTGCCAGCAGGATACTAGCGGGAGAGGCAGATACGCAGTATTTT. It codes for CASRILAGEADTQYF. The J gene is TRBJ2-3, the V gene TRBV2; the match to TRBD2 covers 11 bases. The CDR3 is 15 amino acids. CDR1 SNHLY and CDR2 FYNNEI come from the germline V gene. After removal of 6 bases from V and 4 bases from J, the junction contained 6 bases not matched to a gene. Full variable domain (missing parts from reference TRBV2 and TRBJ2-3): EPEVTQTPSHQVTQMGQEVILRCVPISNHLYFYWYRQILGQKVEFLVSFYNNEISEKSEIFDDQFSVERPDGSNFTLKIRSTKLEDSAMYFCASRILAGEADTQYFGPGTRLTVL.

The chain is built from TRBV18 and TRBJ2-3; D is perhaps TRBD2 (6 bases). The CDR3 runs 15 residues. Germline V lookup: CDR1 KGHSH, CDR2 LQKENI. Trimming removed 0 bases at V and 2 bases at J, with 9 bases between. The CDR3 sequence is CASSPPGLNTDTQYF. As DNA, the CDR3 is TGTGCCAGCTCACCACCGGGACTGAACACAGATACGCAGTATTTT.

In nucleotides, the CDR3 is TGTGCCAGCAGCGTAGCGGGCGGACAAAACTCTGGGGCCAACGTCCTGACTTTC. Translated: CASSVAGGQNSGANVLTF. The chain carries TRBV9 and TRBJ2-6, with D maybe TRBD1 (5 bases). V dropped 0 bases and J dropped 0 bases, with 13 bases sitting between them. The CDR3 contains 18 residues. CDR1 and CDR2 from the germline V gene are SGDLS and YYNGEE.

This clone was picked up one time. This rearrangement joins TRBV5-1 to TRBJ2-3; 11 nucleotides match TRBD1. In germline, CDR1 is SGHRS, CDR2 YFSETQ. This CDR3 has 15 amino acids. With V trimmed by 3 bases and J by 3 bases, 3 bases remained unmatched. The CDR3 here is CASSSDRGQTDTQYF. CDR3 nucleotides: TGCGCCAGCAGCTCGGACAGGGGGCAAACAGATACGCAGTATTTT.

This clone was observed a few times. This chain joins TRBV29-1 and TRBJ1-2; D perhaps matches TRBD1 (6 bases). CDR3 length: 14 amino acids. Trimming removed 6 bases at V and 0 bases at J, with 14 bases between. The germline gives CDR1 SQVTM, CDR2 ANQGSEA. Written as DNA, the CDR3 is TGCAGCGTCCTGGACAGCTTCACTAACTATGGCTACACCTTC. Protein product: CSVLDSFTNYGYTF.

Here the CDR3 reads CAWSIVGAAGNTIYF. CDR3 DNA: TGTGCCTGGAGTATAGTTGGGGCCGCTGGAAACACCATATATTTT. The chain recombines TRBV30 with TRBJ1-3; tentative D call: TRBD1 (5 bases). V was pared by 2 bases and J by 2 bases, with 13 bases between. Looked up from germline, CDR1 is GTSNPN and CDR2 is SVGIG (reference sequence). This CDR3 has 15 amino acids.

V gene TRBV19 combines with J gene TRBJ1-5; D is unclear. CDR3 length equals 15 residues. Between the trimmed V and J ends, which lost 0 bases and 7 bases, there was a span of 13 bases. Germline V gene data show CDR1 as LNHDA and CDR2 as SQIVND (reference sequence). The CDR3 DNA reads as TGTGCCAGTAGTATAGATAGGGAATGGAGGCAGCCCCAGCATTTT. It codes for CASSIDREWRQPQHF. Full variable domain (missing parts from reference TRBV19 and TRBJ1-5): DGGITQSPKYLFRKEGQNVTLSCEQNLNHDAMYWYRQDPGQGLRLIYYSQIVNDFQKGDIAEGYSVSREKKESFPLTVTSAQKNPTAFYLCASSIDREWRQPQHFGDGTRLSIL.

The chain recombines TRBV19 with TRBJ1-5; 10 bases match TRBD1. This CDR3 comprises 13 residues. CDR1 is LNHDA and CDR2 is SQIVND in the germline V gene (reference sequence). J gave up 7 bases and V 7 bases, and 4 bases lay outside the gene matches. CDR3 coding DNA: TGTGCCAGTACCCCGACAGGGGGCCAGCCCCAGCATTTT. Translated, it gives CASTPTGGQPQHF. Filled out from reference TRBV19 and TRBJ1-5, the complete variable domain reads DGGITQSPKYLFRKEGQNVTLSCEQNLNHDAMYWYRQDPGQGLRLIYYSQIVNDFQKGDIAEGYSVSREKKESFPLTVTSAQKNPTAFYLCASTPTGGQPQHFGDGTRLSIL.

The chain has TRBV28 and TRBJ2-4, with 7 bases aligning to TRBD2. V shed 5 bases, J shed 1 base, and the junction held 5 bases outside the gene matches. This CDR3 has 15 residues. Germline V lookup: CDR1 MDHEN, CDR2 SYDVKM. CDR3 sequence reads: CASSQWGGAKNIQYF. The CDR3 coding sequence is TGTGCCAGCAGTCAATGGGGAGGGGCCAAAAACATTCAGTACTTC.

This clone came up a few times. The V call is TRBV5-1, the J call TRBJ2-5; 8 nucleotides align to TRBD2. With V trimmed by 4 bases and J by 3 bases, 8 bases remained unmatched. Germline CDR1 is SGHRS and CDR2 is YFSETQ. The CDR3 is made up of 15 amino acids. The CDR3 bases are TGCGCCAGCAGCCAGGGACTAGACCATAAAGAGACCCAGTACTTC. Its translation is CASSQGLDHKETQYF.

This chain links TRBV10-3 with TRBJ1-5, with 7 bases matching TRBD1. Trimming at V came to 3 bases and at J to 4 bases, leaving 3 bases not matched to a gene. The CDR3 is 14 amino acids. The germline CDR1 and CDR2 sequences are ENHRY and SYGVKD. Here the CDR3 reads CAISDQTGNQPQHF. CDR3 coding DNA: TGTGCCATCAGTGACCAGACAGGGAATCAGCCCCAGCATTTT.

The chain carries TRBV6-1 and TRBJ1-4, with TRBD1 matching over 8 bases. The CDR3 sequence is 15 residues long. CDR1 and CDR2 (germline): MNHNS, SASEGT. V lost 2 bases to trimming and J lost 8 bases; unmatched junction nucleotides: 7. The CDR3 DNA reads TGTGCCAGCAGTGAATACAGGGGGTCGGGCGAAAAACTGTTTTTT. It codes for CASSEYRGSGEKLFF.

The table lists this clone with a few counts. The J gene is TRBJ2-3, the V gene TRBV5-6, with TRBD1 identical over 7 bases. Per the germline V gene, CDR1 is SGHDT and CDR2 is YYEEEE. With V trimmed by 6 bases and J by 2 bases, 6 bases remained unmatched. The CDR3 is 14 amino acids. CDR3 nucleotides: TGTGCCAGCACCCGGGACAGCCTCACAGATACGCAGTATTTT. This gives the protein CASTRDSLTDTQYF.

The chain couples TRBV11-3 to TRBJ2-7; 16 bases match TRBD2. V lost 4 bases to trimming and J lost 5 bases; unmatched junction nucleotides: 2. Germline assignment: CDR1 SGHNT and CDR2 YENEEA. The CDR3 spans 15 residues. CDR3 sequence reads: CASSSGLAGGHEQYF. The CDR3 DNA reads TGTGCCAGCAGCTCGGGACTAGCGGGAGGGCACGAGCAGTACTTC. Together with reference TRBV11-3 and TRBJ2-7, the CDR3 gives the full variable domain: EAGVVQSPRYKIIEKKQPVAFWCNPISGHNTLYWYLQNLGQGPELLIRYENEEAVDDSQLPKDRFSAERLKGVDSTLKIQPAELGDSAVYLCASSSGLAGGHEQYFGPGTRLTVT.

The chain couples TRBV10-3 to TRBJ2-5; a possible D gene is TRBD1 (6 bases). Trimming took off 10 bases at V and 0 bases at J, with 15 bases between the two ends. Germline lookup yields CDR1 ENHRY and CDR2 SYGVKD. The length of the CDR3 is 14 residues. The CDR3, as DNA: TGTGCCACTTCGGACAGACCGTACCAAGAGACCCAGTACTTC. Translated: CATSDRPYQETQYF.

The rearrangement joins TRBV5-6 to TRBJ1-2, with no clear D. The germline gives CDR1 SGHDT, CDR2 YYEEEE. CDR3 length equals 11 residues. V was clipped by 1 base and J by 5 bases, with 3 bases between them. This CDR3 reads CASSLSYGYTF. In DNA, the CDR3 is TGTGCCAGCAGCTTGTCATATGGCTACACCTTC.

The CDR3 protein is CAWSAPGLASETQYF. DNA for the CDR3: TGTGCCTGGAGTGCCCCGGGACTAGCTTCAGAGACCCAGTACTTC. This rearrangement joins TRBV30 to TRBJ2-5, with TRBD2 identical over 9 bases. CDR3 length equals 15 residues. The V and J ends lost 1 base and 4 bases, in that order; junction bases with no gene match: 7. In germline, CDR1 is GTSNPN, CDR2 SVGIG (reference sequence). The entire variable domain, with the rest obtained from reference TRBV30 and TRBJ2-5, is as follows: SQTIHQWPATLVQPVGSPLSLECTVEGTSNPNLYWYRQAAGRGLQLLFYSVGIGQISSEVPQNLSASRPQDRQFILSSKKLLLSDSGFYLCAWSAPGLASETQYFGPGTRLLVL.

This chain uses TRBV19 with TRBJ1-2; a weak D match, TRBD1 (6 bases). Germline V gene data show CDR1 as LNHDA and CDR2 as SQIVND (reference sequence). The V end lost 3 bases, the J end lost 3 bases, and 11 bases lay between the germline ends. The CDR3 is made up of 14 amino acids. CDR3 sequence (DNA): TGTGCCAGTAGTATCCCAGGGGCAGACTATGGCTACACCTTC. It specifies CASSIPGADYGYTF. Variable domain in full (rest from reference TRBV19 and TRBJ1-2): DGGITQSPKYLFRKEGQNVTLSCEQNLNHDAMYWYRQDPGQGLRLIYYSQIVNDFQKGDIAEGYSVSREKKESFPLTVTSAQKNPTAFYLCASSIPGADYGYTFGSGTRLTVV.